These 29 T cell receptor beta chains share one sample of origin, sequenced in a study of CD8 T cells in ankylosing spondylitis. TCRdb itself ran the 5' RACE reads through MiXCR, one entry per CDR3 protein. The sample lists a few hundred thousand distinct CDR3 sequences, about 10% occurring once. Input material: blood, either unsorted or a sorted T cell fraction (not recorded which). These receptors were obtained from a male donor with ankylosing spondylitis or in good health (not recorded which).

This clonotype was recorded at least ten times. The chain is built from TRBV7-2 and TRBJ2-3; no clear D. The germline gives CDR1 SGHTA, CDR2 FQGNSA. V lost 5 bases and J 5 bases, leaving 11 bases between the germline ends. This CDR3 is built from 13 residues. This chain's CDR3 is CASSEAIGDTQYF. In DNA form, the CDR3 reads TGTGCCAGCAGCGAAGCCATTGGAGATACGCAGTATTTT.

In its sample, this clonotype was seen a few times. This sequence joins TRBV20-1 and TRBJ2-7; D may match TRBD1 or TRBD2 (5 bases each). V lost 2 bases and J 2 bases, leaving 16 bases between the germline ends. The CDR3 runs to 15 residues. CDR1 DFQATT and CDR2 SNEGSKA come from the germline V gene (reference sequence). The CDR3 region is CSARHPGRGPYEQYF. DNA for the CDR3: TGCAGTGCTAGACACCCAGGACGGGGCCCCTACGAGCAGTACTTC.

This clonotype has only a few counts. The genes are TRBV12-3 or TRBV12-4 and TRBJ1-2; 10 nucleotides align to TRBD1. The CDR3 spans 17 residues. Trimming at V came to 6 bases and at J to 7 bases, leaving 17 bases not matched to a gene. The DNA for the CDR3 is TGTGCCAGCAGAGAAACCGGGACAGGGGTATCCTTGTCTGGCTACACCTTC. It yields the protein CASRETGTGVSLSGYTF.

This clonotype was recorded at least ten times. The chain uses TRBV29-1 and TRBJ2-3; no firm D call. V shed 3 bases and J shed 0 bases, with 7 bases lying between them. CDR3 length: 13 amino acids. From germline, CDR1 is SQVTM and CDR2 ANQGSEA. The CDR3 nucleotides read TGCAGCGTTGACGGCCCTAGCACAGATACGCAGTATTTT. It encodes CSVDGPSTDTQYF.

In DNA form, the CDR3 reads TGTGCCAGCAGGGCCCTAACAGGGCTGGCTGAAGCTTTCTTT. Residues: CASRALTGLAEAFF. The chain is built from TRBV9 and TRBJ1-1; TRBD1 might be the D (6 bases). There are 14 residues in the CDR3. Trimming removed 5 bases at V and 6 bases at J, with 17 bases between. Germline V lookup: CDR1 SGDLS, CDR2 YYNGEE.

This clonotype was seen many times. The CDR3 DNA reads as TGTGCCAGCAGCCCAAACAGGGGCCTCAATTCACCCCTCCACTTT. Protein: CASSPNRGLNSPLHF. The genes are TRBV3-1 and TRBJ1-6; 7 positions agree with TRBD1. The CDR3 totals 15 residues. Germline V gene data show CDR1 as LGHDT and CDR2 as YNNKEL (reference sequence). Trimming removed 4 bases from V and 7 bases from J; junction bases left unmatched: 7.

This clonotype was detected only once. This may be a read error: a much more frequent sequence differs by one nucleotide. This chain links TRBV6-1 with TRBJ2-2, with TRBD2 identical over 10 bases. The CDR3 runs 16 residues. The germline V gene encodes CDR1 MNHNS and CDR2 SASEGT. The CDR3 DNA sequence: TGTGCCAGCAGTAAAAGCGGGGGGGCGGGCACCGGGGCGCTGTTTTTT. It specifies CASSKSGGAGTGALFF.

The chain has TRBV30 and TRBJ1-1, with D perhaps matching TRBD1 (5 bases). The CDR3 sequence is 15 residues long. Germline-derived CDR1 and CDR2 are GTSNPN and SVGIG (reference sequence). V lost 0 bases and J lost 1, with 12 bases in between. CDR3 coding DNA: TGTGCCTGGAGTGTACGGGGACCCCCGAACACTGAAGCTTTCTTT. Translated: CAWSVRGPPNTEAFF.

V usage is TRBV5-1 and J usage is TRBJ2-5; D gene uncertain. CDR3 length: 14 amino acids. The germline V and J ends were trimmed by 0 bases and 3 bases, with 9 bases remaining between them. CDR1 is SGHRS and CDR2 is YFSETQ in the germline V gene. The CDR3 sequence is CASSLEYGKETQYF. CDR3 DNA sequence: TGCGCCAGCAGCTTGGAGTACGGAAAAGAGACCCAGTACTTC.

This chain joins TRBV20-1 and TRBJ2-2; D gene unclear. Germline V gene sequence: CDR1 DFQATT, CDR2 SNEGSKA (reference sequence). This CDR3 is 14 amino acids long. V gave up 0 bases and J gave up 3 bases, with 8 bases separating them. CDR3 bases: TGCAGTGCTAGAGATCGAGTCGACACCGGGGAGCTGTTTTTT. This translates into CSARDRVDTGELFF.

This clonotype turned up a few times. One end of the junction varies from germline; a read error may be responsible. The chain recombines TRBV7-9 with TRBJ1-1; TRBD1 might be the D (5 bases). This CDR3 comprises 11 residues. Germline V lookup: CDR1 SEHNR, CDR2 FQNEAQ (reference sequence). CDR3 nucleotide sequence: TGTGCCAGCAGCTTAGATGGGGGTGGACCATTT. It codes for CASSLDGGGPF.

This clonotype was counted many times. The gene calls are TRBV20-1 and TRBJ1-3, with D possibly TRBD1 on 5 matching bases. This CDR3 is built from 15 residues. Germline CDR1 reads DFQATT; CDR2 reads SNEGSKA (reference sequence). V lost 4 bases and J lost 0, with 13 bases in between. CDR3 protein: CSATRGEGSGNTIYF. The CDR3 bases are TGCAGTGCTACCCGAGGGGAGGGCTCTGGAAACACCATATATTTT.

This clonotype has only a few counts. The J gene is TRBJ2-2, the V gene TRBV12-3 or TRBV12-4, with TRBD2 matching 14 bases. V shed 6 bases and J 6 bases; nucleotides not matched to a gene: 6. This CDR3 contains 16 residues. CDR3 region: CASSPTSGGASGELFF. As DNA, the CDR3 is TGTGCCAGCAGCCCGACTAGCGGGGGGGCCTCCGGGGAGCTGTTTTTT.

This clonotype was found many times. The V gene is TRBV6-1, the J gene TRBJ2-3; D call uncertain. V was trimmed by 5 bases and J by 0 bases, leaving 12 bases between them. This CDR3 is built from 15 residues. The germline V gene encodes CDR1 MNHNS and CDR2 SASEGT. In DNA, the CDR3 is TGTGCCAGCAGTCCGGACGGAACTAGCACAGATACGCAGTATTTT. Residues: CASSPDGTSTDTQYF.

In its sample, this clonotype was seen once. The rearrangement links TRBV29-1 to TRBJ1-4, with 8 bases matching TRBD1. The V gene's germline CDR1 is SQVTM and CDR2 ANQGSEA. The V and J ends lost 7 bases and 6 bases, in that order; junction bases with no gene match: 7. There are 13 residues in the CDR3. This CDR3 is CSALTGADEKLFF. The CDR3 bases are TGCAGCGCATTGACAGGGGCAGATGAAAAACTGTTTTTT.

This clonotype was counted only a few times. The CDR3, as DNA: TGTGCCAGCAGGGGGGGCCCCTATGGCTACACCTTC. Residues: CASRGGPYGYTF. The genes are TRBV6-5 and TRBJ1-2; TRBD1 might be the D (6 bases). With 6 bases removed from V and 4 bases from J, the gap between germline ends came to 9 bases. CDR3 size: 12 residues. Germline assignment: CDR1 MNHEY and CDR2 SVGAGI.

About this clonotype: A junction end diverges from the germline sequence, so it may reflect a read error. The chain is built from TRBV7-8 and TRBJ2-1; TRBD2 matches 7 bases. The CDR3 extends over 16 amino acids. Germline CDR1 reads SGHVS; CDR2 reads FQNEAQ. The CDR3: CASSVSGGGTYNAQFF. The DNA of the CDR3 is TGTGCCAGCAGCGTGTCTGGCGGGGGAACCTACAATGCGCAGTTCTTC.

The table lists this clonotype with many counts. The chain joins TRBV5-6 to TRBJ2-1; no definite D call. This CDR3 has 16 amino acids. Germline CDR1 is SGHDT and CDR2 is YYEEEE. Trimming took off 0 bases at V and 7 bases at J, with 17 bases between the two ends. CDR3 sequence reads: CASSLEHTPFGNEQFF. Written as DNA, the CDR3 is TGTGCCAGCAGCTTGGAACACACACCCTTTGGAAATGAGCAGTTCTTC.

This clonotype was recorded at least ten times. In DNA form, the CDR3 reads TGTGCCAGCACCAAAGGGGGAACATCCTACAATGAGCAGTTCTTC. Amino acid sequence: CASTKGGTSYNEQFF. This chain connects TRBV12-3 or TRBV12-4 to TRBJ2-1; possibly TRBD1 for D (6 bases). The CDR3 sequence is 15 residues long. Trimming took off 7 bases at V and 1 base at J, with 14 bases between the two ends.

This clonotype was seen repeatedly, ten times or more. V is TRBV5-1 and J is TRBJ2-2; D gene uncertain. This CDR3 spans 15 amino acids. Trimming left V 0 bases short and J 3 bases short, with 9 bases between. Germline CDR1 and CDR2: SGHRS and YFSETQ. The CDR3 protein is CASSLGVADTGELFF. The CDR3 DNA sequence: TGCGCCAGCAGCTTGGGGGTGGCGGACACCGGGGAGCTGTTTTTT.

This clonotype was detected only once. The chain has TRBV6-2 or TRBV6-3 and TRBJ1-1; no firm D call. The germline V and J ends were trimmed by 0 bases and 8 bases, with 10 bases remaining between them. CDR3 length equals 13 residues. Germline CDR1 MNHEY, CDR2 SVGEGT. The CDR3 coding sequence is TGTGCCAGCAGTTACTCGGAGAATTGGGAAGCTTTCTTT. Its translation is CASSYSENWEAFF.

The sample holds a few counts of this clonotype. This chain connects TRBV5-5 to TRBJ1-3; D possibly corresponds to TRBD1 (5 bases). Germline V gene data show CDR1 as SGHKS and CDR2 as YYEKEE (reference sequence). This CDR3 is built from 13 residues. V was clipped by 4 bases and J by 6 bases, with 11 bases between them. The CDR3 DNA sequence: TGTGCCAGCAGCACGGCCGGACAAAACACCATATATTTT. This gives the protein CASSTAGQNTIYF. The full variable domain, in which reference TRBV5-5 and TRBJ1-3 provide the parts outside the CDR3, is DAGVTQSPTHLIKTRGQQVTLRCSPISGHKSVSWYQQVLGQGPQFIFQYYEKEERGRGNFPDRFSARQFPNYSSELNVNALLLGDSALYLCASSTAGQNTIYFGEGSWLTVV.

Only a few counts were recorded for this clonotype. This chain joins TRBV7-8 and TRBJ2-3; D is perhaps TRBD1 (6 bases). The V and J ends lost 3 bases and 0 bases respectively, with 19 bases between them. CDR1 is SGHVS and CDR2 is FQNEAQ in the germline V gene. This CDR3 has 18 residues. In DNA form, the CDR3 reads TGTGCCAGCAGCTTGGGGACAATATTTTCTTCTAGCACAGATACGCAGTATTTT. This codes for CASSLGTIFSSSTDTQYF.

At least ten counts were recorded for this clonotype. This chain links TRBV5-1 with TRBJ2-1; 8 bases align to TRBD2. The CDR3 spans 14 residues. After removal of 0 bases from V and 5 bases from J, the junction contained 1 base not matched to a gene. Germline CDR1 reads SGHRS; CDR2 reads YFSETQ. DNA of the CDR3: TGCGCCAGCAGCTTGGCCGGGGGGGACAATGAGCAGTTCTTC. As protein: CASSLAGGDNEQFF.

This chain uses TRBV7-8 with TRBJ1-2; 8 bases match TRBD1. CDR1 is SGHVS, CDR2 FQNEAQ, per germline. Trimming removed 6 bases from V and 10 bases from J; junction bases left unmatched: 7. CDR3 length: 12 amino acids. The CDR3 here is CASSPDRGLYTF. CDR3 in DNA: TGTGCCAGCAGTCCCGACAGGGGTCTCTACACCTTC.

This clonotype was counted between two and nine times. The V gene is TRBV20-1, the J gene TRBJ2-7, with 11 bases fitting TRBD1. CDR1 is DFQATT and CDR2 is SNEGSKA in the germline V gene (reference sequence). The CDR3 runs 14 residues. V shed 5 bases, J shed 3 bases, and the junction held 6 bases outside the gene matches. The CDR3 coding sequence is TGCAGTGCTCCAGAGGACAGGGGGCTCTACGAGCAGTACTTC. Its protein is CSAPEDRGLYEQYF.

In its sample, this clonotype was seen many times. The chain is built from TRBV20-1 and TRBJ2-1; the D gene is possibly TRBD1 (7 bases). The CDR3 contains 16 residues. Germline-derived CDR1 and CDR2 are DFQATT and SNEGSKA (reference sequence). V was clipped by 5 bases and J by 0 bases, with 17 bases between them. CDR3 DNA sequence: TGCAGTGCTCTGGACCCAGGGGGGAGCTCCTACAATGAGCAGTTCTTC. This codes for CSALDPGGSSYNEQFF.

This chain links TRBV20-1 with TRBJ2-5; TRBD2 aligns across 12 bases. The CDR3 is 18 residues long. The V segment lost 0 bases and the J segment 4 bases; nucleotides outside the gene matches: 12. Looked up from germline, CDR1 is DFQATT and CDR2 is SNEGSKA (reference sequence). CDR3 amino acids: CSARELAGGSLRAETQYF. As DNA, the CDR3 is TGCAGTGCTAGAGAACTAGCGGGGGGCAGCCTAAGGGCAGAGACCCAGTACTTC.

This clonotype showed up many times. The chain combines TRBV19 with TRBJ2-7, with 7 nucleotides matching TRBD1. Germline trimming cut 7 bases from V and 4 bases from J; bases unmatched to any gene: 10. In germline, CDR1 is LNHDA, CDR2 SQIVND (reference sequence). This CDR3 has 14 residues. The CDR3 nucleotides read TGTGCCAGTACCCACCGGGACAGCCCTTACGAGCAGTACTTC. It encodes CASTHRDSPYEQYF.